What follows describes a single T cell receptor (beta chain). The antigen is undetermined. This sample was included in a study of cytomegalovirus exposure and HLA in healthy donors. Study findings and constraints: In an earlier analysis, about 90% or about 30%: the productive usage of most TCR beta V segments. Whilst most TCR sequences proved rare, a subset of public TCRs occurred across many donors.

PCR used 60 Vbeta primers and 13 Jbeta primers. Some clones are missing from TCRdb's copy, which holds only in-frame ones; the method was immunoSEQ multiplex PCR. The sample includes around 260,000 clones, roughly 80% of them seen just once. The sequence was obtained from a girl aged 2 to 9 in good health and CMV-seronegative. The sequenced sample was PBMCs.

The CDR3 DNA sequence: TGTGCCAGCAGCTCCACTAGCGGGGGTTTGAATACGCAGTATTTT. Translation gives CASSSTSGGLNTQYF. This chain uses TRBV7-3 with TRBJ2-3, with 11 nucleotides matching TRBD2. The CDR3 is 15 amino acids. Germline CDR1 is SGHTA and CDR2 is FQGTGA. The ends lost 4 bases at V and 7 bases at J; junction bases unmatched: 7.